The 27 T cell receptor beta chains below were found in one sample sequenced in a study of T cell changes during pregnancy in multiple sclerosis. Method: immunoSEQ multiplex PCR; TCRdb's copy keeps in-frame clones and lacks some. The sample includes around 99,000 clones, 85% to 95% of them seen just once. Source: peripheral blood, taken in the third trimester of pregnancy. The receptors here all came from a female donor in good health, enrolled as a control in a pregnancy study.

This clone was detected only once. The J gene is TRBJ2-7, the V gene TRBV14, with D perhaps matching TRBD1 (7 bases). V lost 1 base to trimming and J lost 5 bases, with 12 bases between them. The CDR3 covers 14 residues. Germline CDR1 is SGHDN and CDR2 is FVKESK. CDR3 in amino acids: CASSQVQGGHEQYF. The CDR3 nucleotides are TGTGCCAGCAGCCAAGTCCAGGGGGGCCACGAGCAGTACTTC.

The chain has TRBV7-2 and TRBJ2-3, with 10 nucleotides matching TRBD2. This CDR3 spans 15 amino acids. The trim removed 5 bases at V and 3 bases at J, leaving 5 bases unmatched. Germline V lookup: CDR1 SGHTA, CDR2 FQGNSA. CDR3 in amino acids: CASSPGLAVTDTQYF. In DNA, the CDR3 is TGTGCCAGCAGCCCAGGACTAGCGGTTACAGATACGCAGTATTTT.

This chain links TRBV9 with TRBJ1-2, with 9 bases lining up with TRBD1. Germline loops: CDR1 SGDLS, CDR2 YYNGEE. CDR3 size: 15 residues. After removal of 4 bases from V and 3 bases from J, the junction contained 7 bases not matched to a gene. The DNA for the CDR3 is TGTGCCAGCAGCTCACGGACAGGGGAGGACTATGGCTACACCTTC. Translation gives CASSSRTGEDYGYTF.

This chain links TRBV9 with TRBJ1-6; D is unresolved. The V and J ends lost 1 base and 8 bases respectively, with 13 bases between them. Germline CDR1 and CDR2: SGDLS and YYNGEE. The CDR3 sequence is 15 residues long. The CDR3 DNA sequence: TGTGCCAGCAGCGTAAGTAAGGAGGAGGATTCACCCCTCCACTTT. It yields the protein CASSVSKEEDSPLHF.

The chain recombines TRBV4-1 with TRBJ2-7; 7 bases align to TRBD1. The germline V gene has CDR1 MGHRA and CDR2 YSYEKL. CDR3 size: 14 residues. The trim removed 4 bases at V and 5 bases at J, leaving 8 bases unmatched. In DNA form, the CDR3 reads TGCGCCAGCAGCCGAACCCGGGACAGCCACGAGCAGTACTTC. Translation gives CASSRTRDSHEQYF.

The rearrangement joins TRBV6-1 to TRBJ2-5; 13 positions agree with TRBD2. CDR1 and CDR2 from the germline V gene are MNHNS and SASEGT. The J segment lost 1 base and the V segment lost 6 bases, leaving 2 bases of the junction unmatched. This CDR3 spans 15 amino acids. This CDR3 is CASRGLAGAQETQYF. CDR3 nucleotide sequence: TGTGCCAGCAGAGGACTAGCGGGGGCCCAAGAGACCCAGTACTTC.

This chain uses TRBV7-9 with TRBJ1-1; D ambiguous. CDR1 is SEHNR, CDR2 FQNEAQ, per germline (reference sequence). The CDR3 is 15 residues long. V was pared by 2 bases and J by 0 bases, with 10 bases between. The CDR3 nucleotides read TGTGCCAGCAGCTTACTGGCGGGAATGAACACTGAAGCTTTCTTT. Translation: CASSLLAGMNTEAFF.

The J gene is TRBJ1-4, the V gene TRBV30; 8 nucleotides line up with TRBD1. The V segment lost 8 bases and the J segment 7 bases; nucleotides outside the gene matches: 9. Per germline, CDR1 GTSNPN and CDR2 SVGIG (reference sequence). The CDR3 contains 13 residues. As DNA, the CDR3 is TGTGCCGGATCCTCAGGGGGCGGTGAAAAACTGTTTTTT. Translating gives CAGSSGGGEKLFF.

The chain links TRBV19 to TRBJ2-7; perhaps TRBD1 as D (7 bases). The CDR3 spans 15 residues. Trimming shortened V by 3 bases and J by 4 bases, and 16 bases separated the two germline ends. Looked up from germline, CDR1 is LNHDA and CDR2 is SQIVND (reference sequence). The CDR3 DNA is TGTGCCAGTAGTATGGGGTGGAGGGGGCAATACGAGCAGTACTTC. Translation: CASSMGWRGQYEQYF.

V usage is TRBV7-8 and J usage is TRBJ2-1; D might be TRBD2 (6 bases). CDR1 is SGHVS, CDR2 FQNEAQ, per germline. This CDR3 contains 16 residues. V shed 2 bases and J shed 7 bases, with 18 bases lying between them. CDR3 sequence reads: CASSLQTAGSGNEQFF. CDR3 nucleotide sequence: TGTGCCAGCAGCTTACAAACAGCGGGCTCTGGGAATGAGCAGTTCTTC.

This clone has a handful of counts. The chain employs TRBV19 and TRBJ1-2, with 7 bases lining up with TRBD1. Germline V gives CDR1 LNHDA, CDR2 SQIVND (reference sequence). V gave up 5 bases and J gave up 3 bases; unmatched junction bases: 6. The CDR3 is 14 residues long. Written as DNA, the CDR3 is TGTGCCAGTAGTGCTGACAGGGAAGACTATGGCTACACCTTC. This encodes CASSADREDYGYTF. The variable domain in full, completed from reference TRBV19 and TRBJ1-2, reads DGGITQSPKYLFRKEGQNVTLSCEQNLNHDAMYWYRQDPGQGLRLIYYSQIVNDFQKGDIAEGYSVSREKKESFPLTVTSAQKNPTAFYLCASSADREDYGYTFGSGTRLTVV.

This clone was seen just once. This sequence joins TRBV19 and TRBJ1-2, with TRBD1 matching over 8 bases. The CDR3 spans 17 residues. The germline gives CDR1 LNHDA, CDR2 SQIVND (reference sequence). V dropped 0 bases and J dropped 5; count of bases not matched to a gene: 11. This CDR3 is CASSIDSYWTGYYGYTF. CDR3 DNA sequence: TGTGCCAGTAGTATAGATTCCTATTGGACAGGGTATTATGGCTACACCTTC.

V gene TRBV7-2 combines with J gene TRBJ1-2; no clear D gene. Per germline, CDR1 SGHTA and CDR2 FQGNSA. Trimming stripped 1 base from V and 0 bases from J, with 9 bases between. The CDR3 consists of 15 residues. The CDR3 DNA follows: TGTGCCAGCAGCTTAGACGGGGATCCTAACTATGGCTACACCTTC. It is translated as CASSLDGDPNYGYTF.

The rearrangement joins TRBV30 to TRBJ1-4, with TRBD1 matching 7 bases. Germline V gene sequence: CDR1 GTSNPN, CDR2 SVGIG (reference sequence). V lost 1 base to trimming and J lost 5 bases; unmatched junction nucleotides: 7. The CDR3 consists of 15 residues. The DNA of the CDR3 is TGTGCCTGGAGTGCACTCTCGGGACAGAATGAAAAACTGTTTTTT. Translating gives CAWSALSGQNEKLFF. The full variable domain, rest sourced from reference TRBV30 and TRBJ1-4, is SQTIHQWPATLVQPVGSPLSLECTVEGTSNPNLYWYRQAAGRGLQLLFYSVGIGQISSEVPQNLSASRPQDRQFILSSKKLLLSDSGFYLCAWSALSGQNEKLFFGSGTQLSVL.

The CDR3 protein is CSVEGAGAETQYF. DNA for the CDR3: TGCAGCGTTGAAGGAGCGGGCGCAGAGACCCAGTACTTC. The rearrangement joins TRBV29-1 to TRBJ2-5; D possibly corresponds to TRBD2 (6 bases). The CDR3 is 13 amino acids. The germline V gene has CDR1 SQVTM and CDR2 ANQGSEA. V dropped 1 base and J dropped 4 bases, with 10 bases sitting between them.

This clone occurred once. The CDR3: CASSLSTGTNFARYGYTF. As DNA, the CDR3 is TGTGCCAGCAGCTTGAGTACAGGGACCAACTTCGCTAGGTATGGCTACACCTTC. The V and J genes are TRBV7-2 and TRBJ1-2, with D possibly matching TRBD1 (6 bases). The CDR3 has 18 residues. V lost 3 bases and J lost 5, with 25 bases in between. Germline CDR1 SGHTA, CDR2 FQGNSA.

V is TRBV29-1 and J is TRBJ1-2; no clear D. Per the germline V gene, CDR1 is SQVTM and CDR2 is ANQGSEA. V was clipped by 0 bases and J by 3 bases, with 14 bases between them. This CDR3 region has 15 residues. CDR3: CSVEDHTARYYGYTF. In DNA form, the CDR3 reads TGCAGCGTTGAAGATCACACAGCTCGTTACTATGGCTACACCTTC.

The rearrangement uses TRBV4-2 and TRBJ1-5, with D uncertain. CDR1 LGHNA and CDR2 YNFKEQ come from the germline V gene. Deletions cut 4 bases from V and 4 bases from J, with 8 bases between. CDR3 length equals 13 residues. The CDR3 nucleotides read TGTGCCAGCAGCCCGCTTACTAATCAGCCCCAGCATTTT. This translates into CASSPLTNQPQHF.

The chain carries TRBV30 and TRBJ2-7; D is uncertain. The V gene's germline CDR1 is GTSNPN and CDR2 SVGIG (reference sequence). This CDR3 has 12 amino acids. Trimming removed 0 bases at V and 4 bases at J, with 7 bases between. The CDR3 sequence: CAWSVADYEQYF. CDR3 nucleotide sequence: TGTGCCTGGAGTGTAGCTGATTACGAGCAGTACTTC.

V gene TRBV5-1 combines with J gene TRBJ2-1, with D possibly being TRBD2 (6 bases). This CDR3 contains 15 residues. Per germline, CDR1 SGHRS and CDR2 YFSETQ. Between the trimmed V and J ends, which lost 4 bases and 7 bases, there was a span of 18 bases. The CDR3 DNA sequence: TGCGCCAGCAGCCTTAGCGGACTAACCTTGAATGAGCAGTTCTTC. This codes for CASSLSGLTLNEQFF.

The chain carries TRBV11-2 and TRBJ1-2; tentative D call: TRBD1 (6 bases). Germline CDR1 and CDR2: SGHAT and FQNNGV. Trimming left V 4 bases short and J 4 bases short, with 25 bases between. This CDR3 has 18 amino acids. CDR3 sequence reads: CASSSITPTGQLSYGYTF. CDR3 nucleotides: TGTGCCAGCAGCTCCATTACCCCCACTGGACAGTTGAGCTATGGCTACACCTTC.

The chain has TRBV19 and TRBJ2-5; TRBD1 might be the D (5 bases). V was trimmed by 2 bases and J by 5 bases, leaving 18 bases between them. The germline V gene encodes CDR1 LNHDA and CDR2 SQIVND (reference sequence). The CDR3 spans 16 residues. As DNA, the CDR3 is TGTGCCAGTAGTATAAACGTCAGGGAATTCTGGGAGACCCAGTACTTC. The encoded protein is CASSINVREFWETQYF.

The CDR3, as DNA: TGTGCCTGGAGTCCCGGACTAGAGGGGGGGGAGACCCAGTACTTC. Translation gives CAWSPGLEGGETQYF. V and J are TRBV30 and TRBJ2-5; the D gene is possibly TRBD2 (7 bases). Germline-derived CDR1 and CDR2 are GTSNPN and SVGIG (reference sequence). The CDR3 extends over 15 amino acids. With 2 bases removed from V and 5 bases from J, the gap between germline ends came to 18 bases.

This chain links TRBV4-2 with TRBJ2-6; a weak D match, TRBD1 (5 bases). The CDR3 has 17 amino acids. V lost 0 bases to trimming and J lost 2 bases, with 11 bases between them. In germline, CDR1 is LGHNA, CDR2 YNFKEQ. CDR3 DNA sequence: TGTGCCAGCAGCCAAGATCCACAGGTCCCTGGGGCCAACGTCCTGACTTTC. Its translation is CASSQDPQVPGANVLTF.

The V call is TRBV4-1, the J call TRBJ2-2, with TRBD2 matching over 12 bases. CDR3 size: 17 residues. V was pared by 1 base and J by 1 base, with 1 base of the junction left unmatched. Germline lookup yields CDR1 MGHRA and CDR2 YSYEKL. This CDR3 reads CASSQGTSGVNTGELFF. CDR3 nucleotides: TGCGCCAGCAGCCAAGGGACTAGCGGGGTGAACACCGGGGAGCTGTTTTTT.

This sequence joins TRBV6-5 and TRBJ2-2; the match to TRBD1 covers 7 bases. The CDR3 has 15 amino acids. Trimming took 4 bases from V and 8 from J; bases not matched to a gene: 10. The V gene's germline CDR1 is MNHEY and CDR2 SVGAGI. The CDR3: CASSSGQEMVGELFF. The DNA for the CDR3 is TGTGCCAGCAGTTCTGGACAGGAAATGGTGGGGGAGCTGTTTTTT.

The gene calls are TRBV12-5 and TRBJ1-1; a weak D match, TRBD1 (5 bases). The germline V gene has CDR1 LGHNT and CDR2 FRNRAP. This CDR3 region has 16 residues. The V end lost 7 bases, the J end lost 0 bases, and 18 bases lay between the germline ends. The DNA of the CDR3 is TGTGCTAGTGACACCGACGGGGGGGAGGTGAACACTGAAGCTTTCTTT. This sequence encodes CASDTDGGEVNTEAFF. The variable domain in full, with the rest retrieved from reference TRBV12-5 and TRBJ1-1, is DARVTQTPRHKVTEMGQEVTMRCQPILGHNTVFWYRQTMMQGLELLAYFRNRAPLDDSGMPKDRFSAEMPDATLATLKIQPSEPRDSAVYFCASDTDGGEVNTEAFFGQGTRLTVV.